These 28 T cell receptor beta chains share one sample of origin, sequenced in a study of cytomegalovirus exposure and HLA in healthy donors. TCRdb keeps only in-frame clones here, not all; method: immunoSEQ multiplex PCR. The repertoire holds about 60,000 clones, 90% to 95% seen once, with 5.8% in the top ten. Sequenced sample: PBMCs. All receptors come from a woman between 18 and 29 years old in good health and CMV-seronegative.

V is TRBV11-2 and J is TRBJ2-3; D is perhaps TRBD1 (6 bases). The CDR3 contains 15 residues. V was shortened by 1 base and J by 4 bases, with 12 bases between the two germline ends. The germline V gene encodes CDR1 SGHAT and CDR2 FQNNGV. CDR3 sequence (DNA): TGTGCCAGCAGCTTAGGGCAGGGGATGGCAGATACGCAGTATTTT. Translated, it gives CASSLGQGMADTQYF.

V usage is TRBV6-4 and J usage is TRBJ2-3; D not resolved. This CDR3 has 14 amino acids. Trimming removed 3 bases at V and 2 bases at J, with 9 bases between. CDR1 is MRHNA, CDR2 SNTAGT, per germline. The CDR3 bases are TGTGCCAGCAGTGAGGTAGCAGACACAGATACGCAGTATTTT. It translates to CASSEVADTDTQYF.

This chain uses TRBV19 with TRBJ1-5, with a weak D call TRBD1 (6 bases). V lost 4 bases, J lost 1 base, and 14 bases lay in between. The CDR3 is made up of 16 amino acids. CDR1 is LNHDA and CDR2 is SQIVND in the germline V gene (reference sequence). The CDR3 protein is CASSTRLGQSNQPQHF. In nucleotides, the CDR3 is TGTGCCAGTAGTACCAGACTTGGACAGAGCAATCAGCCCCAGCATTTT.

The V gene is TRBV6-4, the J gene TRBJ1-6, with 7 bases fitting TRBD1. The CDR3 length is 17 residues. Losses at the gene ends were 9 bases for V and 8 bases for J; bases not matched to a gene: 19. From germline, CDR1 is MRHNA and CDR2 SNTAGT. DNA for the CDR3: TGTGCCAGGAGAGTGCGGATATGGACAGGTTTTTATTCACCCCTCCACTTT. Translation: CARRVRIWTGFYSPLHF.

This chain uses TRBV9 with TRBJ1-5; D not certain. The CDR3 runs 15 residues. Trimming took 4 bases from V and 0 from J, leaving 11 bases between them. Germline-derived CDR1 and CDR2 are SGDLS and YYNGEE. The CDR3 sequence is CASSPLGGSNQPQHF. CDR3 nucleotides: TGTGCCAGCAGCCCACTCGGCGGTAGCAATCAGCCCCAGCATTTT.

This chain links TRBV6-6 with TRBJ1-3; D is unresolved. CDR1 and CDR2 from the germline V gene are MNHNY and SVGAGI (reference sequence). The CDR3 spans 15 residues. The germline V and J ends were trimmed by 2 bases and 4 bases, with 12 bases remaining between them. This chain's CDR3 is CASSYLGESGNTIYF. CDR3 DNA: TGTGCCAGCAGTTACCTCGGGGAATCAGGAAACACCATATATTTT.

The chain has TRBV7-9 and TRBJ1-6, with no clear D. Trimming removed 4 bases from V and 12 bases from J, with 10 bases in between. The germline V gene encodes CDR1 SEHNR and CDR2 FQNEAQ (reference sequence). This CDR3 contains 12 residues. The CDR3 loop reads CASSSPTGPLHF. The CDR3 nucleotides are TGTGCCAGCAGCTCGCCGACGGGACCCCTCCACTTT.

This clone was seen once. The V call is TRBV27, the J call TRBJ2-1, with D possibly being TRBD1 (5 bases). The germline V and J ends were trimmed by 5 bases and 10 bases, with 27 bases remaining between them. The CDR3 covers 17 residues. In germline, CDR1 is MNHEY, CDR2 SMNVEV (reference sequence). The DNA for the CDR3 is TGTGCCAGCAGTCTCAGTCACAGGTTAGGTACCCTGGCGGAGCAGTTCTTC. Protein sequence: CASSLSHRLGTLAEQFF.

V is TRBV6-6 and J is TRBJ1-5; 7 bases align to TRBD1. Trimming at V came to 10 bases and at J to 3 bases, leaving 6 bases not matched to a gene. Germline V CDR1 and CDR2: MNHNY, SVGAGI (reference sequence). The CDR3 sequence is 13 residues long. The CDR3 loop is CATMRGPNQPQHF. CDR3 coding DNA: TGTGCCACTATGAGGGGGCCCAATCAGCCCCAGCATTTT.

This clone is medium-sized by share. The CDR3, as DNA: TGTGCCAGCAGTTTAACACTAGCGGGGGGCTTTTTCTACGAGCAGTACTTC. It is translated as CASSLTLAGGFFYEQYF. The V gene is TRBV27, the J gene TRBJ2-7; 12 bases are shared with TRBD2. Germline V CDR1 and CDR2: MNHEY, SMNVEV (reference sequence). CDR3 length equals 17 residues. Germline trimming cut 2 bases from V and 3 bases from J; bases unmatched to any gene: 8.

V and J are TRBV7-7 and TRBJ1-1; D is unclear. V gave up 2 bases and J gave up 4 bases, with 8 bases separating them. This CDR3 comprises 13 residues. Germline values: CDR1 SSHAT, CDR2 FNYEAQ (reference sequence). Written as DNA, the CDR3 is TGTGCCAGCAGCTTACTAAGTAGCACTGAAGCTTTCTTT. It codes for CASSLLSSTEAFF. The full variable domain, with the rest looked up from reference TRBV7-7 and TRBJ1-1, is GAGVSQSPRYKVTKRGQDVTLRCDPISSHATLYWYQQALGQGPEFLTYFNYEAQPDKSGLPSDRFSAERPEGSISTLTIQRTEQRDSAMYRCASSLLSSTEAFFGQGTRLTVV.

The table lists this clone with a count of one. The chain has TRBV6-5 and TRBJ2-2; TRBD1 is a possible D gene (5 bases). Germline CDR1 reads MNHEY; CDR2 reads SVGAGI. The germline V and J ends were trimmed by 5 bases and 4 bases, with 14 bases remaining between them. This CDR3 is built from 15 residues. CDR3: CASSPQGLSTGELFF. CDR3 bases: TGTGCCAGCAGTCCCCAGGGTTTGTCCACCGGGGAGCTGTTTTTT.

V usage is TRBV10-3 and J usage is TRBJ2-7; D might be TRBD1 (5 bases). Germline CDR1 is ENHRY and CDR2 is SYGVKD. The CDR3 extends over 14 amino acids. V was trimmed by 6 bases and J by 1 base, leaving 13 bases between them. CDR3 sequence reads: CAIRPQTASYEQYF. DNA for the CDR3: TGTGCCATCAGACCTCAGACAGCTTCCTACGAGCAGTACTTC.

The rearrangement uses TRBV29-1 and TRBJ1-2; TRBD1 aligns across 7 bases. V was clipped by 4 bases and J by 8 bases; unmatched bases: 7. The CDR3 spans 12 residues. Germline V gives CDR1 SQVTM, CDR2 ANQGSEA. The CDR3: CSVAEGARGYTF. The CDR3 DNA is TGCAGCGTTGCTGAGGGGGCGCGGGGCTACACCTTC.

This chain connects TRBV9 to TRBJ2-1, with D perhaps matching TRBD2 (6 bases). Germline CDR1 and CDR2: SGDLS and YYNGEE. This CDR3 region has 20 residues. V was pared by 4 bases and J by 0 bases, with 26 bases between. The CDR3 sequence is CASSPTLLGVGGASYNEQFF. As DNA, the CDR3 is TGTGCCAGCAGCCCGACCCTCCTGGGCGTGGGCGGGGCCTCCTACAATGAGCAGTTCTTC.

The chain uses TRBV7-9 and TRBJ1-1, with 7 bases fitting TRBD1. This CDR3 region has 14 residues. CDR1 and CDR2 (germline): SEHNR, FQNEAQ (reference sequence). V was pared by 8 bases and J by 0 bases, with 6 bases of the junction left unmatched. The DNA for the CDR3 is TGTGCCAGCGAGCCGGGACAGTTGAACACTGAAGCTTTCTTT. Translated, it gives CASEPGQLNTEAFF.

The V call is TRBV7-6, the J call TRBJ2-1; 8 bases fit TRBD2. CDR1 SGHVS and CDR2 FNYEAQ come from the germline V gene. The CDR3 is 17 residues long. V gave up 0 bases and J gave up 5 bases; unmatched junction bases: 9. The CDR3 loop is CASSLALLAVNNNEQFF. The CDR3 DNA sequence: TGTGCCAGCAGCTTAGCGCTACTAGCGGTGAACAACAATGAGCAGTTCTTC.

The V gene is TRBV7-8, the J gene TRBJ2-1; TRBD2 agrees at 7 bases. The germline gives CDR1 SGHVS, CDR2 FQNEAQ. This CDR3 region has 17 residues. V lost 5 bases to trimming and J lost 3 bases; unmatched junction nucleotides: 13. In DNA, the CDR3 is TGTGCCAGCAGCGTTGGGGAGGTGGGGGGGAGCTACAATGAGCAGTTCTTC. It is translated as CASSVGEVGGSYNEQFF.

The J gene is TRBJ2-7, the V gene TRBV5-5; 10 positions match TRBD1. Germline V lookup: CDR1 SGHKS, CDR2 YYEKEE (reference sequence). This CDR3 contains 14 residues. The trim removed 3 bases at V and 1 base at J, leaving 1 base unmatched. This CDR3 is CASSSGQGSYEQYV. The CDR3, as DNA: TGTGCCAGCAGCTCGGGACAGGGGTCCTACGAGCAGTACGTC.

The J gene is TRBJ1-3, the V gene TRBV9; tentatively, D is TRBD1 (5 bases). Trimming removed 6 bases at V and 2 bases at J, with 18 bases between. CDR3 size: 16 residues. Per germline, CDR1 SGDLS and CDR2 YYNGEE. CDR3 in amino acids: CASTPRSGHTGNTIYF. The CDR3 bases are TGTGCCAGCACCCCGAGGTCAGGGCATACTGGAAACACCATATATTTT.

The rearrangement joins TRBV4-1 to TRBJ2-7, with D perhaps TRBD1 (5 bases). V lost 6 bases and J 0 bases, leaving 15 bases between the germline ends. Germline V gives CDR1 MGHRA, CDR2 YSYEKL. The CDR3 length is 15 residues. The CDR3 spells CASRGAGVHSYEQYF. The CDR3 DNA reads as TGCGCCAGCAGAGGGGCCGGCGTCCACTCCTACGAGCAGTACTTC.

V usage is TRBV6-5 and J usage is TRBJ2-3; D unresolved. The CDR3 runs to 15 residues. CDR1 MNHEY and CDR2 SVGAGI come from the germline V gene. The V and J ends lost 6 bases and 2 bases respectively, with 15 bases between them. The CDR3 nucleotides read TGTGCCAGCAGCCGCAAACATACCAACACAGATACGCAGTATTTT. Amino acids: CASSRKHTNTDTQYF.

This chain links TRBV2 with TRBJ1-2; D unresolved. Germline CDR1 is SNHLY and CDR2 is FYNNEI. Trimming pared 6 bases from V and 4 bases from J, leaving 12 bases between. CDR3 length equals 13 residues. CDR3 protein: CASSVEGPYGYTF. The CDR3 nucleotides are TGTGCCAGCAGCGTAGAGGGCCCCTATGGCTACACCTTC.

The rearrangement joins TRBV5-6 to TRBJ2-5; 8 bases are shared with TRBD2. The germline V gene encodes CDR1 SGHDT and CDR2 YYEEEE. Losses at the gene ends were 4 bases for V and 3 bases for J; bases not matched to a gene: 5. This CDR3 contains 14 residues. The CDR3 region has the DNA TGTGCCAGCAGCGTTACTAGCGGAGAAGAGACCCAGTACTTC. It specifies CASSVTSGEETQYF.

This chain connects TRBV4-1 to TRBJ2-6, with D uncertain. The length of the CDR3 is 14 residues. The V gene's germline CDR1 is MGHRA and CDR2 YSYEKL. Trimming took off 5 bases at V and 0 bases at J, with 5 bases between the two ends. DNA for the CDR3: TGCGCCAGCAGCGACACCTCTGGGGCCAACGTCCTGACTTTC. Protein: CASSDTSGANVLTF.

The chain combines TRBV9 with TRBJ1-2; D ambiguous. Germline V lookup: CDR1 SGDLS, CDR2 YYNGEE. CDR3 length equals 16 residues. The V end was cut by 4 bases, the J end by 4 bases, with 20 bases between. CDR3 loop: CASSPHLRNSGYGYTF. As DNA, the CDR3 is TGTGCCAGCAGCCCACACCTCCGGAACAGCGGCTATGGCTACACCTTC.

The rearrangement joins TRBV10-2 to TRBJ2-5; TRBD2 matches at 16 bases. CDR1 is WSHSY, CDR2 SAAADI, per germline. V was pared by 5 bases and J by 4 bases, with 19 bases of the junction left unmatched. There are 21 residues in the CDR3. The CDR3 spells CASSSFTGLAGGPDVVETQYF. The CDR3 nucleotides are TGCGCCAGCAGTAGTTTCACGGGACTAGCGGGGGGGCCGGACGTGGTAGAGACCCAGTACTTC.

The chain links TRBV27 to TRBJ1-4; tentative D call: TRBD1 (5 bases). V lost 6 bases and J lost 7, with 21 bases in between. The CDR3 totals 16 residues. Germline CDR1 reads MNHEY; CDR2 reads SMNVEV (reference sequence). CDR3 region: CASRYTGLGAAEKLFF. CDR3 nucleotide sequence: TGTGCCAGCAGATATACCGGACTAGGGGCCGCTGAAAAACTGTTTTTT.